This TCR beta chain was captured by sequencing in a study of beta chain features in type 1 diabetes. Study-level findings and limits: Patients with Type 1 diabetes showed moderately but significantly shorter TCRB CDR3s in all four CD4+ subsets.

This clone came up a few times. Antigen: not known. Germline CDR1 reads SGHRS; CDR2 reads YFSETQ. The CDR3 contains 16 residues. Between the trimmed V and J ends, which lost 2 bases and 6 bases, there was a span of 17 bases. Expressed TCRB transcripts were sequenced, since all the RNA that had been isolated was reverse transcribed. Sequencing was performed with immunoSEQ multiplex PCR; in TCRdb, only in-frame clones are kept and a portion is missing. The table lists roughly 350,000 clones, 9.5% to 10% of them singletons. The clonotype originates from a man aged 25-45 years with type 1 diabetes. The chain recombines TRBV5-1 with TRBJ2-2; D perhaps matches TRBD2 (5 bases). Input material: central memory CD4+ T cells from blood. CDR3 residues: CASSLGLYGRAGELFF. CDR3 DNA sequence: TGCGCCAGCAGCTTAGGGCTCTACGGGCGGGCCGGGGAGCTGTTTTTT.